These T cell receptor beta chains were read from a single sample in a study of T cells in Graves' hyperthyroidism and ophthalmopathy. TCRdb fed the multiplex PCR reads into MiXCR, producing one record per CDR3 protein. The top ten hold 26% of the sample, which has about half a million distinct CDR3 sequences, roughly 20% seen once. The sample taken for sequencing was blood. Every receptor here comes from a man in his late teens or twenties with Graves' hyperthyroidism. Both conserved end residues are part of each CDR3. Each record gives: clone size, V gene, J gene, CDR3 protein. Not all rows give a size; the values are once, few, many and, for expanded clones, a class.

many	TRBV2	TRBJ2-5	CASSEKGARKETQYF
many	TRBV11-2	TRBJ1-1	CASSLLARDTEAFF
NA	TRBV6-2/TRBV6-3	TRBJ2-5	CASSLPNSAETQYF
many	TRBV12-3/TRBV12-4	TRBJ1-1	CASTFRGGTEAFF
many	TRBV5-1	TRBJ1-5	CASSLEQGGQPQHF
few	TRBV11-2	TRBJ2-4	CASSSLALRRLNIQYF
many	TRBV10-1	TRBJ1-5	CASSDSRHPPHF
many	TRBV5-1	TRBJ2-7	CASSPGLAGGLTYEQYF
many	TRBV30	TRBJ1-1	CAWRDGVSTEAFF
NA	TRBV11-1	TRBJ2-2	CASSPFLGTGHTGELFF
many	TRBV19	TRBJ1-2	CASSMRQTLNYGYTF
many	TRBV5-5	TRBJ2-2	CASSFSWDTGELFF
NA	TRBV28	TRBJ2-4	CASTPSQGQGNIQYF
many	TRBV6-5	TRBJ1-2	CASSYRGHNYGYTF
many	TRBV2	TRBJ2-7	CASSFSGEVYEQYF
many	TRBV15	TRBJ2-6	CATSSAGGSVSGANVLTF
many	TRBV2	TRBJ1-5	CASSARVYGGKPTSNQPQHF
once	TRBV6-2/TRBV6-3	TRBJ1-2	CASRAQGASGYTF
many	TRBV12-3/TRBV12-4	TRBJ1-1	CASSFAGTGNTEAFF
few	TRBV11-2	TRBJ1-1	CASSLEGNWGDTEAFF
many	TRBV6-2/TRBV6-3	TRBJ2-7	CASSPRGEYEQYF
many	TRBV6-5	TRBJ1-1	CASSKSTDTEAFF
many	TRBV15	TRBJ1-4	CATSRDRGGNEKLFF
NA	TRBV28	TRBJ2-7	CASSQVGYSYEQYF
few	TRBV7-9	TRBJ2-5	CASSLAKQFIQETQYF
many	TRBV12-3/TRBV12-4	TRBJ2-7	CASSWARGLNEQYF
many	TRBV10-3	TRBJ2-7	CAISELSAAYEQYF
many	TRBV25-1	TRBJ2-2	CASSEWPGSLGGELFF
NA	TRBV24-1	TRBJ2-2	CATSGPGIPNTGELFF
few	TRBV28	TRBJ1-5	CASSRQISTYSNQPQHF
many	TRBV6-5	TRBJ2-5	CASSIPSSGKETQYF
NA	TRBV4-1	TRBJ2-7	CASSQGGGEQYF
many	TRBV11-2	TRBJ2-2	CASRQSGTGLSGELFF
many	TRBV20-1	TRBJ1-1	CSAVRANTEAFF